This T cell receptor delta chain was recorded in a study of gamma-delta T cells after stem cell transplantation. This clone appeared a few times. TCRdb's listed protein matches a much larger clone and diverges from this DNA's translation at residue 11, likely through a read error; the protein shown comes from the DNA. Per germline, CDR1 GEAIGNYY and CDR2 EKD. The CDR3 is 17 residues long. V was clipped by 1 base and J by 0 bases, with 17 bases between them. TCRdb called clones anew from the RT-PCR reads with CATT. This table holds just over 15,000 delta-chain clones, 9% to 9.5% found once. Material: gamma-delta T cells. The chain carries TRDV2 and TRDJ1, with D perhaps TRDD3 (6 bases). The sequence was collected from a human donor. It is not recorded whose cells these are; they may come from a transplant donor. For the CDR3, the DNA is TGTGCCTGTGACACAGTCGGGGATCTGGCCCACACCGATAAACTCATCTTT. This translates into CACDTVGDLAHTDKLIF.